This TCR beta chain was recovered during a study of blood T cell repertoires in COVID-19. Study-wide background: Sample material is recorded as cDNA or gDNA derived from T cells, B-cell-depleted T cells, or PBMCs.

Authors' data handling: Reference gene primers were amplified, and this amplification served to estimate nucleated cell counts. Repertoires were generated with immunoSEQ multiplex PCR, while TCRdb's copy carries only in-frame clones and drops some. The D gene and trimming were derived from the DNA, and the V and J assignments and clone size from that table. The sample consists of about 130,000 clones, approximately 86% of them appearing once. Germline CDR1 reads SGHDN; CDR2 reads FVKESK. The J segment lost 5 bases and the V segment lost 4 bases, leaving 6 bases of the junction unmatched. The CDR3 runs to 16 residues.

The sample was peripheral blood. The chain links TRBV14 to TRBJ1-4; 11 bases line up with TRBD1. The sequence was obtained from a woman in her 70s with COVID-19, enrolled during active disease. CDR3 region: CASSRGTGGWNEKLFF. CDR3 bases: TGTGCCAGCAGCCGAGGGACAGGGGGATGGAATGAAAAACTGTTTTTT.